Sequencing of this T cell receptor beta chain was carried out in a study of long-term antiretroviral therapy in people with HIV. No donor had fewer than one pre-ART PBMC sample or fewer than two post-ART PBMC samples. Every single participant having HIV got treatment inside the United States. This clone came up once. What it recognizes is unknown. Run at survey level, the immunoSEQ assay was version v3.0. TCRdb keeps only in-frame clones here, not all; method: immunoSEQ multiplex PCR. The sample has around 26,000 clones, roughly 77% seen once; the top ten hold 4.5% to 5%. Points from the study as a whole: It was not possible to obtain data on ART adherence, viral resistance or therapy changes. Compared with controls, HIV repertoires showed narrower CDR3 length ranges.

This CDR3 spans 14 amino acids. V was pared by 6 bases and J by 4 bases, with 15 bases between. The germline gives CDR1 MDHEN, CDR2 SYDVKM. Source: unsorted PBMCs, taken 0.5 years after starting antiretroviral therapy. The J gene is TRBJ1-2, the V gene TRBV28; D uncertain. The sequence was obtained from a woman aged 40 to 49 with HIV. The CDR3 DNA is TGTGCCAGCAGGAAGTGGTCGGGAGGCTATGGCTACACCTTC. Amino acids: CASRKWSGGYGYTF.